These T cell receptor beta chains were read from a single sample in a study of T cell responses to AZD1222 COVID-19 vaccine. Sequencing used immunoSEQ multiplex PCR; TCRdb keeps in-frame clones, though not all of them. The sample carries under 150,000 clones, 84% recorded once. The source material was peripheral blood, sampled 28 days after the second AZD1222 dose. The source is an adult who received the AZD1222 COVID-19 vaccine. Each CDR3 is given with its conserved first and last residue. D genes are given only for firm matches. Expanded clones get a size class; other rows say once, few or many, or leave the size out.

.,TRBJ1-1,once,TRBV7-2,CASTIRVLRDTEAFF,TGTGCCAGCACAATCAGGGTGTTGAGGGACACTGAAGCTTTCTTT
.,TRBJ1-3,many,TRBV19,CASTRPKLSGNTIYF,TGTGCCAGTACCCGCCCGAAACTCTCTGGAAACACCATATATTTT
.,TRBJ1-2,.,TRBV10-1,CASSHPRTRQNGYTF,TGCGCCAGCAGTCACCCCCGGACGAGGCAGAATGGCTACACCTTC
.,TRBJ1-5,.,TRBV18,CASSPDQNQPQHF,TGTGCCAGCTCGCCCGATCAGAATCAGCCCCAGCATTTT
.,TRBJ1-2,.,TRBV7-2,CASSPSPGLGYTF,TGTGCCAGCAGCCCCTCCCCGGGGCTTGGCTACACCTTC
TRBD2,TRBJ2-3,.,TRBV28,CASSLRGGHTDTQYF,TGTGCCAGCAGTTTACGGGGGGGCCACACAGATACGCAGTATTTT
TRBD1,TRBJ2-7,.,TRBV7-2,CASSLVQGSSYEQYF,TGTGCCAGCAGCTTAGTACAGGGGAGCTCCTACGAGCAGTACTTC
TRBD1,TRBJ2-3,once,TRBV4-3,CASSQNIDRGVTDTQYF,TGCGCCAGCAGCCAAAACATAGACAGGGGCGTCACAGATACGCAGTATTTT
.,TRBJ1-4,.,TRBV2,CASSDRAGTNEKLFF,TGTGCCAGCAGTGATAGGGCAGGCACTAATGAAAAACTGTTTTTT
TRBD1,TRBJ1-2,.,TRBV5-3,CARSPTTGTAPPGYTF,TGTGCCAGAAGCCCCACCACCGGGACAGCTCCTCCGGGCTACACCTTC
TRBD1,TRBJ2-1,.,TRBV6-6,CASRPDRVDEQFF,TGTGCCAGCAGACCCGACAGGGTGGATGAGCAGTTCTTC
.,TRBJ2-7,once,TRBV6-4,CASRRDISYEQYF,TGTGCCAGCAGACGGGACATCTCCTACGAGCAGTACTTC
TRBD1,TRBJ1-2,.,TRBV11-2,CASLQGALDLGGYTF,TGTGCCAGCTTGCAGGGGGCGCTTGACCTGGGGGGCTACACCTTC
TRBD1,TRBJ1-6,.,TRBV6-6,CASSPDRGRSPLHF,TGTGCCAGCAGTCCCGACAGGGGCCGTTCACCCCTCCACTTT
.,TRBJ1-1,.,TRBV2,CASRVQGAVLMNTEAFF,TGTGCCAGCAGGGTGCAGGGAGCGGTCCTGATGAACACTGAAGCTTTCTTT
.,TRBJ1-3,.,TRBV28,CASSSRDPPINTIYF,TGTGCCAGCAGTTCCAGAGATCCACCGATAAACACCATATATTTT
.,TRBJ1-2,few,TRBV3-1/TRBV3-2,CASSQAGEGEGGYTF,TGTGCCAGCAGCCAAGCGGGTGAGGGGGAAGGTGGCTACACCTTC
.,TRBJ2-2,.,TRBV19,CASSISSVAGELFF,TGTGCCAGTAGTATTTCAAGCGTGGCCGGGGAGCTGTTTTTT